A selection of T cell receptor beta chains follows, all from one sample in a study of beta chain features in type 1 diabetes. Repertoires were generated with immunoSEQ multiplex PCR, while TCRdb's copy carries only in-frame clones and drops some. The sample includes roughly 250,000 clones, roughly 20% of them seen just once. The sequenced material came from naive CD4+ T cells from blood. These receptors all come from a woman between 40 and 55 years old with type 1 diabetes. Each CDR3 is given with its conserved first and last residue. The order of the fields is clone size, J gene, V gene, D gene, CDR3 DNA, CDR3 protein. D genes are given only for firm matches. The size of a clone is reported for some rows only, either as once, few or many, or as a class for expanded clones.

size: few; J: TRBJ2-7; V: TRBV18; D: TRBD1; DNA: TGTGCCAGCTCACCTCCTGGACAGGGCCCTCTCTCCTACGAGCAGTACTTC; CDR3: CASSPPGQGPLSYEQYF
size: few; J: TRBJ1-2; V: TRBV7-2; D: -; DNA: TGTGCCAGCAGCTTAGAGACAGGATATGGCTACACCTTC; CDR3: CASSLETGYGYTF
size: -; J: TRBJ1-2; V: TRBV28; D: TRBD1; DNA: TGTGCCAGCAGAACAGGGGGCGCAGGGTATGGCTACACCTTC; CDR3: CASRTGGAGYGYTF
size: few; J: TRBJ1-1; V: TRBV5-6; D: -; DNA: TGTGCCAGCAGCTTGGCCCCGGTAGGGGTAGGGACTGAAGCTTTCTTT; CDR3: CASSLAPVGVGTEAFF
size: -; J: TRBJ2-5; V: TRBV7-2; D: -; DNA: TGTGCCAGCAGCTCAGGAATAGAGACCCAGTACTTC; CDR3: CASSSGIETQYF
size: few; J: TRBJ2-7; V: TRBV18; D: TRBD1; DNA: TGTGCCAGCTCACCACCGGGACAGAGGTACGAGCAGTACTTC; CDR3: CASSPPGQRYEQYF
size: -; J: TRBJ2-7; V: TRBV11-1; D: TRBD2; DNA: TGTGCCAGCAGCCATTCTAGCGGGAGATACGAGCAGTACTTC; CDR3: CASSHSSGRYEQYF
size: -; J: TRBJ2-7; V: TRBV5-6; D: -; DNA: TGTGCCAGCAGCTTGGGACAGAACTACGAGCAGTACTTC; CDR3: CASSLGQNYEQYF
size: -; J: TRBJ1-2; V: TRBV28; D: -; DNA: TGTGCCAGCAGAGCTCCGATCGGCAGGGGAGGGTCTGGCTACACCTTC; CDR3: CASRAPIGRGGSGYTF
size: -; J: TRBJ2-2; V: TRBV7-2; D: -; DNA: TGTGCCAGCAGCTTATGGCCAGGATCCGGGGAGCTGTTTTTT; CDR3: CASSLWPGSGELFF
size: -; J: TRBJ2-1; V: TRBV2; D: TRBD2; DNA: TGTGCCAGCATGAGCGGGAGGGCCCACAATGAGCAGTTCTTC; CDR3: CASMSGRAHNEQFF
size: -; J: TRBJ1-5; V: TRBV18; D: TRBD1; DNA: TGTGCCAGCTCCGCACAGGGGGCCGTCAATCAGCCCCAGCATTTT; CDR3: CASSAQGAVNQPQHF
size: -; J: TRBJ2-5; V: TRBV28; D: -; DNA: TGTGCCAGCAGGCGGGAAGAGACCCAGTACTTC; CDR3: CASRREETQYF
size: few; J: TRBJ2-1; V: TRBV9; D: -; DNA: TGTGCCAGCAGCGGGGCTTACCTCAACAATGAGCAGTTCTTC; CDR3: CASSGAYLNNEQFF
size: few; J: TRBJ2-5; V: TRBV14; D: TRBD2; DNA: TGTGCCAGCAGCTTCCGGACTAGTAGTAGGGAGACCCAGTACTTC; CDR3: CASSFRTSSRETQYF